Here is one T cell receptor beta chain with its context. The data belong to a study of cytomegalovirus exposure and HLA in healthy donors. PCR used 60 Vbeta primers and 13 Jbeta primers. Produced via immunoSEQ multiplex PCR; TCRdb's table is partial and in-frame only. The sample includes under 200,000 clones, roughly 77% of them seen just once. Germline V lookup: CDR1 WNHNN, CDR2 SYGVQD (reference sequence). V trimming: 3 bases; J trimming: 7 bases; junction bases outside the gene matches: 13. This CDR3 is 18 amino acids long. The chain carries TRBV10-1 and TRBJ2-1, with TRBD2 identical over 12 bases. The specimen sequenced was PBMCs. The TCR originated in a woman between 40 and 50 years old in good health and CMV-seropositive. CDR3 region: CASSDQRRASGRVNEQFF. The CDR3, as DNA: TGCGCCAGCAGTGACCAAAGACGGGCTAGCGGGAGGGTAAATGAGCAGTTCTTC.